This T cell receptor (beta chain) is drawn from a study of control samples from healthy donors and cancer patients. This table comes from immunoSEQ multiplex PCR, and its TCRdb copy is limited to in-frame clones, with some not included. This sample has about 220,000 clones; roughly 94% occur once, and the top ten carry about 1.4%. Specimen: blood. The sequence was collected from a man aged 45 to 65 in good health.

The CDR3 DNA follows: TGTGCCAGCAGCTTTTACGACACTGAAGCTTTCTTT. Translated: CASSFYDTEAFF. The chain is built from TRBV11-2 and TRBJ1-1; D gene unclear. Germline CDR1 is SGHAT and CDR2 is FQNNGV. V shed 3 bases and J shed 3 bases, with 5 bases lying between them. The CDR3 is 12 residues long.